These 2 T cell receptor beta chains originate from one sample sequenced in a study of cytomegalovirus exposure and HLA in healthy donors. The primer mix had 60 Vbeta and 13 Jbeta primers. Assay: immunoSEQ multiplex PCR; the TCRdb copy retains only in-frame clones and omits some. The data contain about 210,000 clones, around 90% of them singletons. Sequencing was performed on PBMCs. Receptors were obtained from a boy younger than 10 in good health and CMV-seronegative.

This sequence joins TRBV14 and TRBJ2-5; D gene ambiguous. Germline CDR1 is SGHDN and CDR2 is FVKESK. This CDR3 is built from 15 residues. Trimming removed 4 bases from V and 1 base from J, with 13 bases in between. CDR3 coding DNA: TGTGCCAGCAGCCGGTTCGTGCAGTTCCAAGAGACCCAGTACTTC. It specifies CASSRFVQFQETQYF.

The chain employs TRBV29-1 and TRBJ1-2; the match to TRBD1 covers 8 bases. Germline loops: CDR1 SQVTM, CDR2 ANQGSEA. After removal of 6 bases from V and 7 bases from J, the junction contained 7 bases not matched to a gene. CDR3 length: 12 amino acids. Here the CDR3 reads CSVEGQDGGYTF. The CDR3 DNA follows: TGCAGCGTCGAGGGACAGGACGGTGGCTACACCTTC. Drawing the rest from reference TRBV29-1 and TRBJ1-2, the complete variable domain is SAVISQKPSRDICQRGTSLTIQCQVDSQVTMMFWYRQQPGQSLTLIATANQGSEATYESGFVIDKFPISRPNLTFSTLTVSNMSPEDSSIYLCSVEGQDGGYTFGSGTRLTVV.